Here is one TCR beta chain with its context. Its antigen is unknown. Assay used: immunoSEQ multiplex PCR; TCRdb lists only in-frame clones, some missing. Of 27,000 or so clones listed, 65% to 90% are singletons. The data stem from a study of cytotoxic CD8 clonotypes in ibrutinib-treated CLL. Broader study findings: Clonality climbed at ibrutinib response, then dropped toward baseline at progression. Investigators sampled sustained-remission and progressing patients at differing times. The clonality rise at ibrutinib response reflected private clonotype expansion.

The CDR3 is 11 amino acids. V lost 7 bases, J lost 2 bases, and 9 bases lay in between. Germline CDR1 SQVTM, CDR2 ANQGSEA. The chain couples TRBV29-1 to TRBJ2-7; tentatively, D is TRBD1 (6 bases). The input for sequencing was PBMCs, taken after 24 months of ibrutinib treatment. The TCR was taken from a human donor with chronic lymphocytic leukemia. The CDR3 coding sequence is TGCAGCGCAGGACAGCCCTACGAGCAGTACTTC. Its translation: CSAGQPYEQYF.